This is a list of T cell receptor beta chains from one sample in a study of T cells in Graves' hyperthyroidism and ophthalmopathy. TCRdb passed the multiplex PCR reads through MiXCR, listing each CDR3 protein once. The sample yields 410,000 or so distinct CDR3 sequences, roughly 15% seen once. Source material: blood. The receptors derive from a man younger than 30 with Graves' ophthalmopathy. Both conserved end residues are part of each CDR3. Fields, in order: CDR3 protein, CDR3 DNA, V gene, clone size, J gene, D gene. D genes are given only for firm matches. Size is stated for part of the rows, as once, few or many counts, or as a class when the clone is expanded.

CASSFGTGLSETQYF	TGTGCCAGCAGCTTCGGGACAGGGCTTTCGGAGACCCAGTACTTC	TRBV7-9	NA	TRBJ2-5	TRBD1
CASSVDPTGGGNTIYF	TGTGCCAGCAGCGTAGACCCGACAGGGGGTGGAAACACCATATATTTT	TRBV9	NA	TRBJ1-3	TRBD1
CASSSFLINQPQHF	TGTGCCAGCAGCTCCTTCCTAATTAATCAGCCCCAGCATTTT	TRBV5-6	few	TRBJ1-5	NA
CASSLTWDSYEQYF	TGTGCCAGCAGTTTGACGTGGGACTCCTACGAGCAGTACTTC	TRBV27	many	TRBJ2-7	NA
CASSASWGMNTEAFF	TGTGCCAGCAGCGCTTCGTGGGGAATGAACACTGAAGCTTTCTTT	TRBV7-9	many	TRBJ1-1	NA
CASSTPDRGQGNTIYF	TGTGCCAGTAGTACCCCGGACAGGGGGCAAGGAAACACCATATATTTT	TRBV19	NA	TRBJ1-3	TRBD1
CATSDYSYQETQYF	TGTGCCACCAGTGATTACTCGTACCAAGAGACCCAGTACTTC	TRBV24-1	many	TRBJ2-5	NA
CASSDPGRGSYEQYF	TGTGCCAGCAGTGACCCAGGGCGGGGCTCCTACGAGCAGTACTTC	TRBV25-1	NA	TRBJ2-7	NA
CSAQGQGGDEQYF	TGCAGTGCTCAGGGACAGGGAGGTGACGAGCAGTACTTC	TRBV20-1	many	TRBJ2-7	TRBD1
CASTRTGNSYEQYF	TGTGCCAGCACCAGGACAGGGAACTCCTACGAGCAGTACTTC	TRBV12-3/TRBV12-4	many	TRBJ2-7	TRBD1
CSARSGSRWGTGELFF	TGCAGTGCCCGATCGGGCAGCAGGTGGGGCACCGGGGAGCTGTTTTTT	TRBV20-1	many	TRBJ2-2	NA
CASSPLADSYNEQFF	TGCGCCAGCAGCCCCTTAGCGGACTCCTACAATGAGCAGTTCTTC	TRBV5-1	many	TRBJ2-1	NA
CSADGLTQGGLYEQYF	TGCAGTGCGGATGGACTAACCCAGGGAGGGTTGTACGAGCAGTACTTC	TRBV20-1	many	TRBJ2-7	TRBD2
CASRRGLAVINIQYF	TGTGCCAGCAGGAGGGGACTAGCGGTGATAAACATTCAGTACTTC	TRBV2	many	TRBJ2-4	TRBD2
CSAMRTSGSDEQYF	TGCAGTGCTATGCGGACTAGCGGGAGCGACGAGCAGTACTTC	TRBV20-1	many	TRBJ2-7	TRBD2
CASSSIQGTISYEQYF	TGTGCCAGCAGTTCCATACAGGGGACTATTTCCTACGAGCAGTACTTC	TRBV27	many	TRBJ2-7	NA
CSARIQGSDTEAFF	TGCAGTGCTAGGATACAGGGATCCGACACTGAAGCTTTCTTT	TRBV20-1	few	TRBJ1-1	NA
CASSLTLGQSTDTQYF	TGTGCCAGCAGCTTAACCCTGGGACAGAGTACAGATACGCAGTATTTT	TRBV11-2	many	TRBJ2-3	TRBD1
CASRTGGWQTQYF	TGTGCCAGCAGGACAGGGGGGTGGCAGACCCAGTACTTC	TRBV12-3/TRBV12-4	many	TRBJ2-5	TRBD1
CASSRGLAGTGELFF	TGTGCCAGCAGTAGGGGACTAGCGGGGACCGGGGAGCTGTTTTTT	TRBV6-1	few	TRBJ2-2	TRBD2